This TCR beta chain was captured in a study of beta chain features in type 1 diabetes. In the study overall: Sorted cells examined across all samples numbered some 98 million. Study-wide points: Among type 1 diabetes patients, VDJ junctions had fewer insertions and more deletions. In all four CD4+ subsets, TCRB CDR3 length was significantly, moderately reduced in type 1 diabetes. It was among patients, rather than healthy donors, that naive, central memory and Treg TCRB repertoires appeared more similar.

Comments on this clone: Its specificity is unknown.

Using CD45RO/CCR7/CD25/CD127/CD95/CD27, CD4+ naive, central memory, regulatory and stem cell-like memory cells were sorted. The entirety of the isolated RNA underwent reverse transcription, so expressed TCRB transcripts were sequenced. Libraries were prepared by immunoSEQ multiplex PCR; TCRdb keeps only in-frame clonotypes and omits some of them. The repertoire holds about 29,000 clones, with roughly 50% as singletons. The sequence came from a woman between 18 and 29 years old with type 1 diabetes. Specimen: Tregs from blood.

CDR3 DNA: TGTGCCAGCAGCCTCCAGGGGGTGGGGGCCAACGTCCTGACTTTC. This translates into CASSLQGVGANVLTF. The chain recombines TRBV7-9 with TRBJ2-6; 7 positions agree with TRBD1. With 5 bases clipped from V and 4 bases from J, the junction kept 5 bases outside the gene matches. CDR3 length equals 15 residues. Germline V gene data show CDR1 as SEHNR and CDR2 as FQNEAQ (reference sequence).